Sequencing of this TCR beta chain was carried out in a study of T cell responses to AZD1222 COVID-19 vaccine. This clone occurred once. Generated by immunoSEQ multiplex PCR, the TCRdb table keeps only in-frame clones and is missing some. The sample holds tens of thousands of clones, 81% seen once. V lost 0 bases to trimming and J lost 1 base, with 13 bases between them. CDR1 is SGHRS and CDR2 is YFSETQ in the germline V gene. This CDR3 region has 16 residues. Specimen: peripheral blood, collected 28 days after the second AZD1222 dose. The receptor's source is an adult who received the AZD1222 COVID-19 vaccine. This chain joins TRBV5-1 and TRBJ1-1, with D unclear. CDR3 coding DNA: TGCGCCAGCAGCTTGGATATCCCCGGAGGGAACACTGAAGCTTTCTTT. Amino acid sequence: CASSLDIPGGNTEAFF. Variable domain in full (rest from reference TRBV5-1 and TRBJ1-1): KAGVTQTPRYLIKTRGQQVTLSCSPISGHRSVSWYQQTPGQGLQFLFEYFSETQRNKGNFPGRFSGRQFSNSRSEMNVSTLELGDSALYLCASSLDIPGGNTEAFFGQGTRLTVV.